Included here is one TCR beta chain sequence, with context. Its antigen is unidentified. This specimen comes from a study of T cell repertoires in ileal Crohn's disease. Overall study findings and caveats: Endoscopic recurrence occurred in every patient whose clonality exceeded 26.8%.

Time point: inflamed ileum from the surgical specimen. The CDR3 is 13 residues long. The V gene lost 5 bases and the J gene lost 8 bases, with 18 bases spanning the gap. Germline V gene data show CDR1 as SQVTM and CDR2 as ANQGSEA. Assay: immunoSEQ multiplex PCR; the TCRdb copy retains only in-frame clones and omits some. The sample contains about 5,400 clones, 82% of which appear only once. Sequencing was carried out using ileal tissue. The V gene is TRBV29-1, the J gene TRBJ1-1; D is possibly TRBD1 (6 bases). The TCR was taken from an adult with Crohn's disease. In DNA form, the CDR3 reads TGCAGCGTTAATCTTGGCAGGGGCCCGGAAGCTTTCTTT. Its translation: CSVNLGRGPEAFF.